This TCR beta chain derives from a study of graft-versus-host responses after intestinal transplantation. At the level of the study: Among the recipients, all got anti-thymocyte globulin induction and then tacrolimus and steroids for approximately 3 years.

Generated by immunoSEQ multiplex PCR, the TCRdb table keeps only in-frame clones and is missing some. In the table there are tens of thousands of clones, roughly 91% of which are singletons. Trimming cost V 4 bases and J 3 bases, with 6 bases left between them. The CDR3 runs 12 residues. Germline V CDR1 and CDR2: SGHRS, YFSETQ. Turning to this clone: Its antigen is not known.

Specimen: unstimulated CD4+ T cells sorted from spleen or lymph node cells, collected before transplant. The chain joins TRBV5-1 to TRBJ2-3; a weak D match, TRBD1 (5 bases). The receptor comes from a human donor who was the organ donor for an intestinal transplant. The CDR3 loop reads CASSRQTDTQYF. Written as DNA, the CDR3 is TGCGCCAGCAGCCGACAGACAGATACGCAGTATTTT.